This T cell receptor (beta chain) comes out of a study of radiotherapy plus CTLA-4 blockade in lung cancer. Study at large: Of all patients, more than 15% responded objectively and approximately 30% showed disease control. Study-level findings and limits: TCR clones originating in tumors grew in number in blood after radiotherapy plus ipilimumab.

Focal radiation was given together with CTLA-4 blockade (ipilimumab) to patients with chemo-refractory metastatic non-small-cell lung cancer. Trimming left V 5 bases short and J 1 base short, with 15 bases between. The CDR3 loop spans 15 amino acids. From germline, CDR1 is PRHDT and CDR2 FYEKMQ (reference sequence). As concerns this clone: The antigen remains undetermined.

Measured with immunoSEQ multiplex PCR; TCRdb has only the in-frame clones, and not every one. This repertoire shows about 60,000 clones, about three quarters found once; its top ten account for roughly 4%. The sample was peripheral blood, taken from a patient treated with radiotherapy plus ipilimumab. This clonotype originated in a human donor with non-small cell lung cancer who had a partial response to radiotherapy plus ipilimumab. The rearrangement uses TRBV13 and TRBJ2-7, with D possibly TRBD1 on 6 matching bases. Here the CDR3 DNA reads TGTGCCAGCAGCCCAGGTTGGACAGAGTCCTACGAGCAGTACTTC. It codes for CASSPGWTESYEQYF. Based on the CDR3 plus reference TRBV13 and TRBJ2-7, the full variable domain is AAGVIQSPRHLIKEKRETATLKCYPIPRHDTVYWYQQGPGQDPQFLISFYEKMQSDKGSIPDRFSAQQFSDYHSELNMSSLELGDSALYFCASSPGWTESYEQYFGPGTRLTVT.